This T cell receptor beta chain was obtained from a study of blood T cell repertoires in COVID-19. At the level of the study: Acute and convalescent COVID-19 specimens originated in the United States, Italy and Spain. The cDNA or gDNA used as material had been derived from T cells, B-cell-depleted T cells, or PBMCs.

Followed over time, Seattle patients had been enrolled while infection was active. How the authors handled the data: Reference gene primer amplification in the assay estimated nucleated cell counts. Assay used: immunoSEQ multiplex PCR; TCRdb lists only in-frame clones, some missing. V and J calls and clone size are those listed in that table; D and trimming were worked out from the DNA. Here the sample spans about 350,000 clones, 87% being singletons. Germline V CDR1 and CDR2: SGHVS, FQNEAQ. With 1 base removed from V and 3 bases from J, the gap between germline ends came to 12 bases. The CDR3 extends over 15 amino acids.

This clonotype originated in a man aged 25 to 45 with COVID-19, enrolled during active disease. What was sequenced was peripheral blood. J is TRBJ1-2 and V is TRBV7-8; no firm D call. CDR3 nucleotides: TGTGCCAGCAGCTTAGTCCCCGGGGTTGACTATGGCTACACCTTC. This encodes CASSLVPGVDYGYTF.